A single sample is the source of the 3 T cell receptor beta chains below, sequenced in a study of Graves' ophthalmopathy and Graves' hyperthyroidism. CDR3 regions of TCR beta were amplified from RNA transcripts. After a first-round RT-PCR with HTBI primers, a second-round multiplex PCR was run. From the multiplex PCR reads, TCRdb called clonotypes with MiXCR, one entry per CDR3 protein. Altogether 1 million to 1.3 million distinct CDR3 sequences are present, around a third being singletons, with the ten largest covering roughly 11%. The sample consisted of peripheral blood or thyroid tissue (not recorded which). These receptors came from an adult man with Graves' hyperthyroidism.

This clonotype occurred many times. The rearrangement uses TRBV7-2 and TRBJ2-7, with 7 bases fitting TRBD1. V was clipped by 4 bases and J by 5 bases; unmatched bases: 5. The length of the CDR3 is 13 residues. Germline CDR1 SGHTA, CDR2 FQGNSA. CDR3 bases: TGTGCCAGCAGCTGGAGGACAGGCGACGAGCAGTACTTC. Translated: CASSWRTGDEQYF.

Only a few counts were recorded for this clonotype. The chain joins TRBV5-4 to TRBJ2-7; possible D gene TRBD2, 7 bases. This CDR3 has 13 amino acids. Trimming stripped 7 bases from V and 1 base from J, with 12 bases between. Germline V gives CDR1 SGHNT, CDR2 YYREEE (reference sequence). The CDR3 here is CASRGAGSYEQYF. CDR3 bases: TGTGCCAGCCGGGGGGCGGGATCCTACGAGCAGTACTTC. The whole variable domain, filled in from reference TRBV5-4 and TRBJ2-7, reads ETGVTQSPTHLIKTRGQQVTLRCSSQSGHNTVSWYQQALGQGPQFIFQYYREEENGRGNFPPRFSGLQFPNYSSELNVNALELDDSALYLCASRGAGSYEQYFGPGTRLTVT.

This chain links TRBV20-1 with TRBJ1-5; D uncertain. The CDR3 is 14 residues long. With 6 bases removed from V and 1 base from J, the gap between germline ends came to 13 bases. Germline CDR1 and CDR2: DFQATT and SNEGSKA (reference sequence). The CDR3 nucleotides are TGCAGTGCCAGCTCACTTCGAAGCAATCAGCCCCAGCATTTT. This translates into CSASSLRSNQPQHF.